Each of the 9 T cell receptor beta chains below was sequenced from the same sample in a study of neurological immune-mediated disorders. TCRdb passed the 5' RACE reads through MiXCR, listing each CDR3 protein once. The sample shows about 88,000 distinct CDR3 sequences, 3.5% to 4% of them seen only once. The sequenced material came from PBMCs. The receptors originated from a young woman with multiple sclerosis.

This clonotype was picked up many times. CDR3 amino acids: CASGLGRPGPKGYTF. CDR3 sequence (DNA): TGTGCTAGTGGTTTGGGTCGGCCGGGTCCAAAAGGCTACACCTTC. The rearrangement uses TRBV12-5 and TRBJ1-2; D not resolved. Per germline, CDR1 LGHNT and CDR2 FRNRAP. The CDR3 has 15 residues. Trimming took 1 base from V and 8 from J, leaving 17 bases between them.

At least ten counts were recorded for this clonotype. The genes are TRBV6-6 and TRBJ2-1; D may be TRBD2 (5 bases). Germline V lookup: CDR1 MNHNY, CDR2 SVGAGI (reference sequence). With 4 bases removed from V and 10 bases from J, the gap between germline ends came to 14 bases. The CDR3 is 13 amino acids. The CDR3 sequence: CASSSVPGIEQFF. Here the CDR3 DNA reads TGTGCCAGCAGTTCTGTGCCGGGGATCGAGCAGTTCTTC.

This clonotype was found many times. The gene calls are TRBV5-1 and TRBJ2-2; D is perhaps TRBD1 (5 bases). The V end lost 4 bases, the J end lost 1 base, and 8 bases lay between the germline ends. The CDR3 length is 14 residues. Germline lookup yields CDR1 SGHRS and CDR2 YFSETQ. CDR3 sequence: CASSQTGNTGELFF. The CDR3 DNA reads TGCGCCAGCAGCCAAACAGGGAACACCGGGGAGCTGTTTTTT.

The table lists this clonotype with many counts. J is TRBJ1-2 and V is TRBV7-2, with TRBD1 identical over 8 bases. V shed 5 bases, J shed 6 bases, and the junction held 11 bases outside the gene matches. The V gene's germline CDR1 is SGHTA and CDR2 FQGNSA. The CDR3 has 15 residues. In DNA, the CDR3 is TGTGCCAGCAGCCATCGACAGGGGTTTGACAATGGCTACACCTTC. Translated: CASSHRQGFDNGYTF.

This clonotype was seen repeatedly, ten times or more. V and J are TRBV5-5 and TRBJ1-1, with D possibly being TRBD1 (6 bases). Trimming cost V 3 bases and J 1 base, with 16 bases left between them. This CDR3 contains 16 residues. Looked up from germline, CDR1 is SGHKS and CDR2 is YYEKEE (reference sequence). The DNA of the CDR3 is TGTGCCAGCAGCTCGGTTGGCGGGACAAAGAACACTGAAGCTTTCTTT. Amino acid sequence: CASSSVGGTKNTEAFF.

This clonotype was detected many times. V usage is TRBV7-2 and J usage is TRBJ2-7; TRBD1 matches 10 bases. V lost 3 bases and J lost 2; bases outside the gene matches: 7. The CDR3 spans 16 residues. Looked up from germline, CDR1 is SGHTA and CDR2 is FQGNSA. CDR3 residues: CASSFPSGTGAYEQYF. The CDR3 region has the DNA TGTGCCAGCAGCTTCCCCTCCGGGACAGGGGCCTACGAGCAGTACTTC.

As concerns this clonotype: This may stem from a read error, because a much larger clone lies one nucleotide away. CDR3: CASSQAGQGSPLNF. CDR3 bases: TGTGCCAGCAGCCAAGCGGGACAGGGATCACCCCTCAACTTT. The chain has TRBV3-1 and TRBJ1-6, with 9 bases identical to TRBD1. Germline V gene sequence: CDR1 LGHDT, CDR2 YNNKEL (reference sequence). This CDR3 contains 14 residues.

This clonotype was observed a handful of times. A much larger clone sits a single nucleotide away, making a read error possible. The chain links TRBV18 to TRBJ2-7; TRBD1 matches at 7 bases. After removal of 4 bases from V and 6 bases from J, the junction contained 9 bases not matched to a gene. The CDR3 spans 14 residues. Germline assignment: CDR1 KGHSH and CDR2 LQKENI. The CDR3 nucleotides are TGTGCCAGCTCACAACCGGCAGGGGGTTTCGAGCAGTACTTC. Amino acids: CASSQPAGGFEQYF.

This clonotype was counted many times. The chain recombines TRBV6-1 with TRBJ1-6; D perhaps matches TRBD1 (5 bases). This CDR3 has 14 residues. Trimming removed 0 bases at V and 9 bases at J, with 9 bases between. Germline V gene data show CDR1 as MNHNS and CDR2 as SASEGT. The CDR3 loop reads CASSEAGGGSPLHF. The CDR3, as DNA: TGTGCCAGCAGTGAAGCGGGGGGTGGTTCACCCCTCCACTTT.